Shown below are 23 T cell receptor beta chains from a single sample sequenced in a study of blood T cell repertoires in COVID-19. Sequencing used immunoSEQ multiplex PCR; TCRdb keeps in-frame clones, though not all of them. The sample includes more than 95,000 clones, roughly 80% of them seen just once. Material: peripheral blood. The receptors were sampled from a man aged 25-45 years with acute or convalescent COVID-19.

This clone was seen a single time. CDR3 region: CATSDRAPYEQYV. DNA for the CDR3: TGTGCCACATCGGACAGGGCGCCCTACGAGCAGTACGTC. V gene TRBV24-1 combines with J gene TRBJ2-7; TRBD1 aligns across 8 bases. The V segment lost 10 bases and the J segment 2 bases; nucleotides outside the gene matches: 6. The CDR3 runs to 13 residues. The germline CDR1 and CDR2 sequences are KGHDR and SFDVKD.

V usage is TRBV6-5 and J usage is TRBJ1-1, with 7 bases that match TRBD1. This CDR3 is 14 amino acids long. The germline gives CDR1 MNHEY, CDR2 SVGAGI. The ends lost 0 bases at V and 3 bases at J; junction bases unmatched: 1. CDR3 amino acids: CASSYSDRDTEAFF. DNA for the CDR3: TGTGCCAGCAGTTACTCCGACAGGGACACTGAAGCTTTCTTT.

The V and J genes are TRBV13 and TRBJ1-2; maybe TRBD1 (6 bases). CDR1 is PRHDT and CDR2 is FYEKMQ in the germline V gene (reference sequence). The CDR3 extends over 13 amino acids. Trimming left V 5 bases short and J 3 bases short, with 10 bases between. The DNA for the CDR3 is TGTGCCAGCAGCCTCACAGGGTACTATGGCTACACCTTC. Translation gives CASSLTGYYGYTF.

The chain links TRBV11-2 to TRBJ2-7; tentatively, D is TRBD1 (5 bases). Trimming stripped 0 bases from V and 3 bases from J, with 12 bases between. The CDR3 runs to 15 residues. The germline CDR1 and CDR2 sequences are SGHAT and FQNNGV. CDR3 in DNA: TGTGCCAGCAGCTTAGACCCACGACAGAACTACGAGCAGTACTTC. Translated, it gives CASSLDPRQNYEQYF.

The chain carries TRBV3-1 (or the pseudogene TRBV3-2) and TRBJ2-5, with 8 nucleotides matching TRBD2. Germline loops: CDR1 LGHDT, CDR2 YNNKEL (reference sequence). The CDR3 extends over 15 amino acids. Trimming cost V 1 base and J 5 bases; bases outside gene matches: 6. In nucleotides, the CDR3 is TGTGCCAGCAGCCAAGTAGCGGGGAGGGCGGAGACCCAGTACTTC. As protein: CASSQVAGRAETQYF.

The chain couples TRBV10-2 to TRBJ2-7; tentative D call: TRBD1 (6 bases). V gave up 2 bases and J gave up 1 base, with 12 bases separating them. The CDR3 loop spans 15 amino acids. Germline values: CDR1 WSHSY, CDR2 SAAADI. This CDR3 is CASSELPGDSYEQYF. CDR3 bases: TGCGCCAGCAGTGAGCTGCCAGGGGATTCCTACGAGCAGTACTTC.

The rearrangement joins TRBV20-1 to TRBJ2-7; 11 positions match TRBD2. Trimming at V came to 3 bases and at J to 3 bases, leaving 4 bases not matched to a gene. The CDR3 contains 14 residues. The germline CDR1 and CDR2 sequences are DFQATT and SNEGSKA (reference sequence). Here the CDR3 reads CSASSGGDGYEQYF. Written as DNA, the CDR3 is TGCAGTGCTAGTAGCGGGGGGGACGGCTACGAGCAGTACTTC.

The V call is TRBV6-4, the J call TRBJ1-1; 8 positions match TRBD1. V gave up 5 bases and J gave up 0 bases; unmatched junction bases: 8. Germline V gene lookup returns CDR1 MRHNA and CDR2 SNTAGT. The CDR3 is 16 amino acids. The DNA for the CDR3 is TGTGCCAGCAGTCCAGGACAGGGATCCATGAACACTGAAGCTTTCTTT. Translation gives CASSPGQGSMNTEAFF.

In nucleotides, the CDR3 is TGTGCCAGCAGCCCCGGGAGATGGACTGGCTACACCTTC. It codes for CASSPGRWTGYTF. The chain carries TRBV5-6 and TRBJ1-2; D is unclear. The CDR3 length is 13 residues. The germline V and J ends were trimmed by 4 bases and 7 bases, with 14 bases remaining between them. CDR1 and CDR2 (germline): SGHDT, YYEEEE.

This clone was picked up a small number of times. The chain joins TRBV18 to TRBJ1-5; 8 bases agree with TRBD1. The germline CDR1 and CDR2 sequences are KGHSH and LQKENI. Trimming took 5 bases from V and 9 from J; bases not matched to a gene: 15. The CDR3 has 16 residues. The CDR3 is CASSANLGQEGGPQHF. DNA for the CDR3: TGTGCCAGCTCAGCGAATTTGGGACAGGAAGGTGGGCCCCAGCATTTT.

There are a few counts of this clone. This chain connects TRBV6-1 to TRBJ1-4; D uncertain. Trimming removed 3 bases from V and 10 bases from J, with 15 bases in between. Germline loops: CDR1 MNHNS, CDR2 SASEGT. The CDR3 totals 14 residues. Written as DNA, the CDR3 is TGTGCCAGCAGTGACCCGGACGGACTCGGAAAACTGTTTTTT. It encodes CASSDPDGLGKLFF.

The rearrangement uses TRBV19 and TRBJ2-7; the match to TRBD2 covers 10 bases. The V segment lost 5 bases and the J segment 1 base; nucleotides outside the gene matches: 5. The CDR3 is 15 residues long. CDR1 is LNHDA and CDR2 is SQIVND in the germline V gene (reference sequence). This chain's CDR3 is CASSLRTSGSYEQYV. CDR3 DNA: TGTGCCAGTAGTCTCAGGACTAGCGGTTCCTACGAGCAGTACGTC.

This rearrangement joins TRBV20-1 to TRBJ1-2; D is unclear. Germline loops: CDR1 DFQATT, CDR2 SNEGSKA (reference sequence). The germline V and J ends were trimmed by 3 bases and 4 bases, with 6 bases remaining between them. The CDR3 spans 11 residues. CDR3 residues: CSASRGYGYTF. CDR3 bases: TGCAGTGCTAGTCGCGGCTATGGCTACACCTTC.

The V and J genes are TRBV5-8 and TRBJ2-1; D is undetermined. Trimming stripped 4 bases from V and 2 bases from J, with 16 bases between. The germline gives CDR1 SGHTS, CDR2 YDEGEE. The CDR3 loop spans 16 amino acids. The CDR3 DNA reads TGTGCCAGCAGCGCACCGAGAGTTACCCCCTACAATGAGCAGTTCTTC. The encoded protein is CASSAPRVTPYNEQFF.

The table lists this clone with a count of one. The V call is TRBV7-3, the J call TRBJ1-1; no clear D gene. Germline CDR1 is SGHTA and CDR2 is FQGTGA. This CDR3 is built from 13 residues. V dropped 1 base and J dropped 3 bases, with 6 bases sitting between them. Here the CDR3 reads CASSLRGDTEAFF. The CDR3 nucleotides are TGTGCCAGCAGCTTAAGGGGAGACACTGAAGCTTTCTTT.

The chain joins TRBV7-2 to TRBJ1-5; 7 nucleotides line up with TRBD1. The trim removed 1 base at V and 9 bases at J, leaving 3 bases unmatched. Germline V gene sequence: CDR1 SGHTA, CDR2 FQGNSA. This CDR3 is built from 13 residues. The CDR3 protein is CASSLVGGRPQHF. In DNA, the CDR3 is TGTGCCAGCAGCTTAGTAGGGGGCCGGCCCCAGCATTTT.

The rearrangement links TRBV3-1 (or the pseudogene TRBV3-2) to TRBJ1-5; TRBD1 agrees at 8 bases. Germline CDR1 reads LGHDT; CDR2 reads YNNKEL (reference sequence). The CDR3 has 15 amino acids. With V trimmed by 2 bases and J by 6 bases, 6 bases remained unmatched. The DNA of the CDR3 is TGTGCCAGCAGCCAACCGGACAGGGACGGTCAGCCCCAGCATTTT. Amino acid sequence: CASSQPDRDGQPQHF.

V and J are TRBV7-2 and TRBJ2-7; 8 nucleotides agree with TRBD2. The ends lost 5 bases at V and 3 bases at J; junction bases unmatched: 3. Germline V gene data show CDR1 as SGHTA and CDR2 as FQGNSA. The CDR3 is 13 amino acids. Here the CDR3 reads CASSTSGGYEQYF. As DNA, the CDR3 is TGTGCCAGCAGCACAAGCGGGGGCTACGAGCAGTACTTC. Combining the CDR3 with reference TRBV7-2 and TRBJ2-7 gives the whole variable domain GAGVSQSPSNKVTEKGKDVELRCDPISGHTALYWYRQSLGQGLEFLIYFQGNSAPDKSGLPSDRFSAERTGGSVSTLTIQRTQQEDSAVYLCASSTSGGYEQYFGPGTRLTVT.

The V and J genes are TRBV19 and TRBJ1-5, with a weak D call TRBD1 (5 bases). Germline CDR1 and CDR2: LNHDA and SQIVND (reference sequence). Trimming cost V 7 bases and J 6 bases, with 22 bases left between them. The CDR3 totals 16 residues. Here the CDR3 DNA reads TGTGCCAGTATCCTTAGGGGCGGGACGGCAGGTCAGCCCCAGCATTTT. It encodes CASILRGGTAGQPQHF.

The chain uses TRBV11-3 and TRBJ2-7, with 10 bases aligning to TRBD1. From germline, CDR1 is SGHNT and CDR2 YENEEA. Trimming at V came to 5 bases and at J to 6 bases, leaving 4 bases not matched to a gene. There are 13 residues in the CDR3. The CDR3 DNA is TGTGCCAGCAGCCCCGGGACAGGGGCCGAGCAGTACTTC. Its translation: CASSPGTGAEQYF.

This sequence joins TRBV14 and TRBJ1-5; unclear D gene. Trimming stripped 2 bases from V and 4 bases from J, with 3 bases between. Germline assignment: CDR1 SGHDN and CDR2 FVKESK. The CDR3 runs 12 residues. CDR3 protein: CASSQTNQPQHF. The DNA of the CDR3 is TGTGCCAGCAGCCAAACTAATCAGCCCCAGCATTTT.

The genes are TRBV4-1 and TRBJ1-5, with D possibly being TRBD1 (5 bases). The CDR3 totals 16 residues. The V gene's germline CDR1 is MGHRA and CDR2 YSYEKL. V shed 1 base and J shed 4 bases, with 14 bases lying between them. The DNA of the CDR3 is TGCGCCAGCAGCCAAGTAGCAGGGAAAGAGAATCAGCCCCAGCATTTT. Translation: CASSQVAGKENQPQHF.

V and J are TRBV9 and TRBJ2-1, with 9 nucleotides matching TRBD1. J lost 3 bases, V lost 4 bases, and 8 bases had no gene match. Germline V CDR1 and CDR2: SGDLS, YYNGEE. The CDR3 has 16 amino acids. The CDR3 sequence is CASSSTGTGSYNEQFF. In nucleotides, the CDR3 is TGTGCCAGCAGCTCAACCGGGACAGGGAGCTACAATGAGCAGTTCTTC.